This entry lists 29 T cell receptor beta chains sequenced from one sample in a study of T cells expressing NK-cell markers. TCRdb reprocessed the 5' RACE reads and stores each CDR3 protein as one record, lacking DNA. Seen in this sample are around 260,000 distinct CDR3 sequences; the ten most common clones hold more than 3.5%. The sample comprised blood T cells: a sorted CD56 or NKG2C T cell subset, CD4+ or CD8+ T cells, or bulk PBMC T cells (not recorded which). These receptors came from a woman between 18 and 69 years old in good health.

The chain has TRBV7-9 and TRBJ1-2; lacking DNA, the TRBD1 call made by TCRdb goes unchecked. CDR1 and CDR2 from the germline V gene are SEHNR and FQNEAQ (reference sequence). The CDR3 loop spans 12 amino acids. The CDR3 loop reads CASRIQGPGYTF.

The chain joins TRBV12-3 or TRBV12-4 to TRBJ1-1; TCRdb gives TRBD1 as the D gene, but with no DNA this cannot be confirmed. This CDR3 comprises 15 residues. CDR3 residues: CASRLSGEVGTEAFF.

V is TRBV4-2 and J is TRBJ2-1. Germline lookup yields CDR1 LGHNA and CDR2 YNFKEQ. CDR3 length: 16 amino acids. The CDR3 sequence is CASSQDSYVSYNEQFF.

This CDR3 is CASSLYPSSEYTEAFF. The chain recombines TRBV12-3 or TRBV12-4 with TRBJ1-1. CDR3 length: 16 residues.

The rearrangement joins TRBV18 to TRBJ2-3. CDR3 size: 13 residues. Germline lookup yields CDR1 KGHSH and CDR2 LQKENI. The CDR3 spells CASSPPGVSAQYF.

This chain connects TRBV9 to TRBJ1-1; lacking DNA, the TRBD1 call made by TCRdb goes unchecked. The CDR3 contains 15 residues. Germline loops: CDR1 SGDLS, CDR2 YYNGEE. This CDR3 is CASSTWDRRESEAFF.

The chain joins TRBV27 to TRBJ1-1; TCRdb designates TRBD1, a call that cannot be tested without DNA. The CDR3 is 11 amino acids. From germline, CDR1 is MNHEY and CDR2 SMNVEV (reference sequence). The CDR3 sequence is CATGQNTEAFF.

The CDR3 sequence is CASSWRTGRNYNEQFF. This chain connects TRBV5-4 to TRBJ2-1; TCRdb lists TRBD1, though no DNA is available to test this call. CDR1 SGHNT and CDR2 YYREEE come from the germline V gene (reference sequence). The CDR3 spans 16 residues.

V gene TRBV20-1 combines with J gene TRBJ2-5; the TCRdb D gene call, TRBD2, has no DNA to confirm it. The CDR3 has 14 amino acids. Germline V gives CDR1 DFQATT, CDR2 SNEGSKA (reference sequence). This CDR3 is CSASRVSGVETQYF.

The CDR3 spells CASSKTGDIVRSYGYTF. The chain recombines TRBV5-1 with TRBJ1-2; absent DNA, TCRdb's TRBD1 call cannot be checked. The CDR3 is 17 amino acids. Germline values: CDR1 SGHRS, CDR2 YFSETQ.

The rearrangement uses TRBV7-2 and TRBJ2-1; TCRdb's assignment of TRBD2 cannot be checked, as there is no DNA. There are 17 residues in the CDR3. Germline CDR1 SGHTA, CDR2 FQGNSA. CDR3: CASSRTGREGGMNEQFF.

The CDR3: CASSPHTDTQYF. The chain uses TRBV5-1 and TRBJ2-3. The CDR3 spans 12 residues. CDR1 SGHRS and CDR2 YFSETQ come from the germline V gene. Variable domain in full (rest from reference TRBV5-1 and TRBJ2-3): KAGVTQTPRYLIKTRGQQVTLSCSPISGHRSVSWYQQTPGQGLQFLFEYFSETQRNKGNFPGRFSGRQFSNSRSEMNVSTLELGDSALYLCASSPHTDTQYFGPGTRLTVL.

The chain uses TRBV15 and TRBJ1-4. This CDR3 is 15 amino acids long. CDR1 is LNHNV, CDR2 YYDKDF, per germline (reference sequence). The CDR3 is CATSRGTTVGRKLFF.

This sequence joins TRBV27 and TRBJ2-3; TCRdb proposes TRBD1, but this gene call is untestable without DNA. CDR1 is MNHEY, CDR2 SMNVEV, per germline (reference sequence). CDR3 length: 16 residues. CDR3 loop: CASSFVGGISTDTQYF.

This rearrangement joins TRBV7-6 to TRBJ1-1. The length of the CDR3 is 13 residues. Germline V gives CDR1 SGHVS, CDR2 FNYEAQ. CDR3 residues: CASSLSAYTEAFF.

The V call is TRBV5-1, the J call TRBJ2-1; TCRdb designates TRBD2, a call that cannot be tested without DNA. CDR3 length equals 16 residues. The germline CDR1 and CDR2 sequences are SGHRS and YFSETQ. The CDR3 region is CASSLETSGGLGEQFF.

This chain uses TRBV7-8 with TRBJ2-3; the D call from TCRdb, TRBD1, cannot be confirmed without DNA. This CDR3 region has 16 residues. Germline-derived CDR1 and CDR2 are SGHVS and FQNEAQ. The CDR3 sequence: CASSLAAVSSTDTQYF.

The J gene is TRBJ1-1, the V gene TRBV14. This CDR3 region has 14 residues. CDR1 SGHDN and CDR2 FVKESK come from the germline V gene. The CDR3 reads CASSQVRQNTEAFF.

The chain employs TRBV19 and TRBJ1-1. The CDR3 extends over 14 amino acids. The germline CDR1 and CDR2 sequences are LNHDA and SQIVND (reference sequence). CDR3 sequence reads: CASDREGRGIEAFF. The whole variable domain, remainder taken from reference TRBV19 and TRBJ1-1, is DGGITQSPKYLFRKEGQNVTLSCEQNLNHDAMYWYRQDPGQGLRLIYYSQIVNDFQKGDIAEGYSVSREKKESFPLTVTSAQKNPTAFYLCASDREGRGIEAFFGQGTRLTVV.

CDR3 protein: CSAWTSSYEQYF. The rearrangement joins TRBV29-1 to TRBJ2-7; TCRdb returns TRBD2, unconfirmable since there is no DNA. This CDR3 contains 12 residues. From germline, CDR1 is SQVTM and CDR2 ANQGSEA.

The chain has TRBV19 and TRBJ1-5. Germline assignment: CDR1 LNHDA and CDR2 SQIVND (reference sequence). CDR3 length: 15 residues. The CDR3 loop is CASSSRMAQNQPQHF.

V is TRBV6-2 or TRBV6-3 and J is TRBJ2-2; TCRdb's assignment of TRBD1 cannot be checked, as there is no DNA. Germline CDR1 is MNHEY and CDR2 is SVGEGT. This CDR3 comprises 18 residues. CDR3 region: CASSRGQGIRQNTGELFF.

The chain links TRBV5-1 to TRBJ2-7; TCRdb reports TRBD1, a call that lacks DNA to check it against. The CDR3 spans 17 residues. CDR1 is SGHRS, CDR2 YFSETQ, per germline. CDR3: CASSLVSRWDSSGEQYF.

This chain links TRBV27 with TRBJ2-2; the TRBD1 assignment by TCRdb is unverifiable without DNA. CDR3 length: 17 amino acids. Germline CDR1 MNHEY, CDR2 SMNVEV (reference sequence). The CDR3 sequence: CASSLSSFGPGTGELFF.

The chain joins TRBV2 to TRBJ2-3; TCRdb selects TRBD1, and the lack of DNA leaves this call unchecked. CDR1 is SNHLY and CDR2 is FYNNEI in the germline V gene. The CDR3 length is 13 residues. The CDR3: CASRRGQGATQYF.

This chain joins TRBV12-3 or TRBV12-4 and TRBJ1-1. The CDR3 is 14 residues long. The CDR3 loop is CASKIESLNTEAFF.

The rearrangement links TRBV3-1 to TRBJ2-7. This CDR3 spans 13 amino acids. Germline CDR1 reads LGHDT; CDR2 reads YNNKEL (reference sequence). The CDR3 sequence is CASSDSVPYEQYF.

The CDR3 sequence is CASSLGRAQRGYTF. The genes are TRBV12-3 or TRBV12-4 and TRBJ1-2. CDR3 length: 14 residues.

This chain links TRBV12-3 or TRBV12-4 with TRBJ1-2; TCRdb lists TRBD1, though no DNA is available to test this call. This CDR3 comprises 15 residues. The CDR3 reads CASSFRDRLNYGYTF.